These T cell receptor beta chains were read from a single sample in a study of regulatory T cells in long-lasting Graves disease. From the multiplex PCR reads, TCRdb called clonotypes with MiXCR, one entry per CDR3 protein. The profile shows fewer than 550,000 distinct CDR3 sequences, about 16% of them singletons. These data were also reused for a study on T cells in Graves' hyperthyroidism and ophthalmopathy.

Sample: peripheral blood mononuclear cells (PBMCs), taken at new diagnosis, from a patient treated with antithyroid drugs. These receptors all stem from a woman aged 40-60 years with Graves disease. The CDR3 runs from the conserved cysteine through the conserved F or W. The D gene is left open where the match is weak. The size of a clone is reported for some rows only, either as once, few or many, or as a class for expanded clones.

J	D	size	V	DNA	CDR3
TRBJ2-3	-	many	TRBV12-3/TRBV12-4	TGTGCCAGCAGCCGAGGATCCCACGCAGATACGCAGTATTTT	CASSRGSHADTQYF
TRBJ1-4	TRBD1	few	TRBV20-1	TGCAGTGCTGCCCGAGGACAGGGCGGGAATGAAAAACTGTTTTTT	CSAARGQGGNEKLFF
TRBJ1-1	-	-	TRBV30	TGTGCCTGGAGGGTCGGGCCGGGGACTGAAGCTTTCTTT	CAWRVGPGTEAFF
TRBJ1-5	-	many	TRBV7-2	TGTGCCAGCAGCTTAGCTGGGCAGATTAGCAATCAGCCCCAGCATTTT	CASSLAGQISNQPQHF
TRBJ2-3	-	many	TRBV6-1	TGTGCCAGCAGTGTTTTGCCGTACGGAGATACGCAGTATTTT	CASSVLPYGDTQYF
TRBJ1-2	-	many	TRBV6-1	TGTGCCAGCATGGTAGGGTATGAGATTCGATATGGCTACACCTTC	CASMVGYEIRYGYTF
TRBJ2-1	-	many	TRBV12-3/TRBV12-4	TGTGCCAGCAGTTTAGGAGGGAGCCAGTCGAGTGAGCAGTTCTTC	CASSLGGSQSSEQFF
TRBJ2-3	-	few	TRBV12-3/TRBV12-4	TGTGCCAGCAGTCCTCTTCTAGGGCTCACAGATACGCAGTATTTT	CASSPLLGLTDTQYF
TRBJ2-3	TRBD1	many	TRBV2	TGTGCACGGACAGGGCTCACAGATACGCAGTATTTT	CARTGLTDTQYF
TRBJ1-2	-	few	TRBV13	TGTGCCAGCAGCTTAGGCCTTGGGGACTATGGCTACACCTTC	CASSLGLGDYGYTF
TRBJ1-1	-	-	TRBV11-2	TGTGCCAGCAGCTTTAGTAGGATTCACACTGAAGCTCTCTTT	CASSFSRIHTEALF
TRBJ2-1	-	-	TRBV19	TGTGCCAGTAGCCCCCAGGGGTTGCGCGGCAATGAGCAGTTCTTC	CASSPQGLRGNEQFF
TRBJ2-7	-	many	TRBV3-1	TGTGCCAGCAGCCAAGGTGGGGGTGCCTACGAGCAGTACTTC	CASSQGGGAYEQYF
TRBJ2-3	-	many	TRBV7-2	TGTGCCAGCAGCTCCCACAAAGGGACATTCACAGATACGCAGTATTTT	CASSSHKGTFTDTQYF
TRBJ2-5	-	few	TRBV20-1	TGCAGTGCTAGACCACCTCAGGGGGGGGATCAAGAGACCCAGTACTTC	CSARPPQGGDQETQYF
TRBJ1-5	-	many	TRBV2	TGTGCCAGCAGTTCCTTTTTTAGCAATCAGCCCCAGCATTTT	CASSSFFSNQPQHF
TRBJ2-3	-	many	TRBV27	TGTGCCAGCAGTAGGGAGGGCACAGATACGCAGTATTTT	CASSREGTDTQYF
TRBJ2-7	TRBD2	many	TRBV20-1	TGCAGTGCTAGGAGCGGGGGGTACGAGCAGTACTTC	CSARSGGYEQYF
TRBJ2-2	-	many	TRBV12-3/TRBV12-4	TGTGCCAGCAGTTTCATGGTCACCGGGGAGCTGTTTTTT	CASSFMVTGELFF
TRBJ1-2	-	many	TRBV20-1	TGCAGTGCTAGAGTGGCCTATGGCTACACCTTC	CSARVAYGYTF
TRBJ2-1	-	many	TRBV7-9	TGTGCCAGCAGCTTAGATAGGGAGGGGGGGAAGCAGTTCTTC	CASSLDREGGKQFF
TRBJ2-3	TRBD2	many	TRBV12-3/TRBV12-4	TGTGCCAGCAGTTTTGGGTCTGGGGCGGGAGGCACAGATACGCAGTATTTT	CASSFGSGAGGTDTQYF
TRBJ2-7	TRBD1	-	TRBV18	TGTGCCAGCTCACACCGGGACAGCCACTACGAGCAGTACTTC	CASSHRDSHYEQYF
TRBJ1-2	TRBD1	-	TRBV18	TGTGCCAGCTCACCCAATGGACAGGGGAATGGCTACACCTTC	CASSPNGQGNGYTF
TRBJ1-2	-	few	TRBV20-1	TGCAGTGCTCGACAGAACTATGGCTACACCTTC	CSARQNYGYTF
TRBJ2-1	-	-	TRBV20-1	TGCAGTGCTCGAGCCCTCCTTGGCTACAATGAGCAGTTCTTC	CSARALLGYNEQFF
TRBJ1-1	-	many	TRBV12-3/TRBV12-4	TGTGCCAGCAGTTTATTCGGAGAGATGAACACTGAAGCTTTCTTT	CASSLFGEMNTEAFF
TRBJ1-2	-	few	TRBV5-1	TGCGCCAGCAGCTTGGAGGGGCCTGATGGCTACACCTTC	CASSLEGPDGYTF
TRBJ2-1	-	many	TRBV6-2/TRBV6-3	TGTGCCAGCAGTTATGCGACTACGTATGAGCAGTTCTTC	CASSYATTYEQFF
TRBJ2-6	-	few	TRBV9	TGTGCCAGCAGCGTAGCTGGAGGGGCAGCGCGCGGGGCCAACGTCCTGACTTTC	CASSVAGGAARGANVLTF
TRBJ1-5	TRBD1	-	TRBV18	TGTGCCAGCTCTACAGGGGTGGATCAGCCCCAGCATTTT	CASSTGVDQPQHF
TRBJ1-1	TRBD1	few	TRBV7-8	TGTGCCAGCACTAGGGCCCCGACAGGGGGACCCTTGCGGACTGAAGCTTTCTTT	CASTRAPTGGPLRTEAFF
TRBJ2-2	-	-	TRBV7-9	TGTGCCAGCAGCTTCGGGACCACCCGAGGCACCGGGGAGCTGTTTTTT	CASSFGTTRGTGELFF
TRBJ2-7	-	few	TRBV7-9	TGTGCCAGCAGCACAGATCAGGGGCCTGGGAGCTACGAGCAGTACTTC	CASSTDQGPGSYEQYF
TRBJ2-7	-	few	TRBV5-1	TGCGCCAGCAGCTTGACCATCCCGGGCCACGAGCAGTACTTC	CASSLTIPGHEQYF
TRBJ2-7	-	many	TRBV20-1	TGCAGTGCTAGGGGAACCGCGACCTACGAGCAGTACTTC	CSARGTATYEQYF
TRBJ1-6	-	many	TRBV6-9	TGTGCCAGCAGTTACCAGCGGACTTCTGGTTCACCCCTCCACTTT	CASSYQRTSGSPLHF
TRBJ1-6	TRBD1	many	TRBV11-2	TGTGCCAGCAGCACCCGGGACAGAGAACCTAATTCACCCCTCCACTTT	CASSTRDREPNSPLHF
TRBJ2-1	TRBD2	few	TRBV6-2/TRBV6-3	TGTGCCAGCAGTGAAGCTCCGGGACTAGCGTTCTTC	CASSEAPGLAFF
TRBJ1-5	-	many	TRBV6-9	TGTGCCAGCAGTTACGGTGCAAACCAGCCCCAGCATTTT	CASSYGANQPQHF
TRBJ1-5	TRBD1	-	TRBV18	TGTGCCAGCTCACTCACTGCCACAGGGGATAATCAGCCCCAGCATTTT	CASSLTATGDNQPQHF
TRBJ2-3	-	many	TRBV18	TGTGCCAGCTCACAACAGGGTCACACAGATACGCAGTATTTT	CASSQQGHTDTQYF
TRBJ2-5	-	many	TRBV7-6	TGTGCCAGCAGCTTAGTGGGCTACTCGGGGGAGACCCAGTACTTC	CASSLVGYSGETQYF
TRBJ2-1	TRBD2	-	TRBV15	TGTGCCACCAGCAGAGATCTCACGAGACGGGCGGGGGGGAGCTCCTACAATGAGCAGTTCTTC	CATSRDLTRRAGGSSYNEQFF
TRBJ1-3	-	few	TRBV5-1	TGCGCCAGCAGCTTGGATACAGGGACGACTGGAAACACCATATATTTT	CASSLDTGTTGNTIYF
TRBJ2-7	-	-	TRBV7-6	TGTGCCAGCAGCTTCACGGCGGGGGCCAAATCCTACGAGCAGTACTTC	CASSFTAGAKSYEQYF